The TCR beta chain under discussion was sequenced for a study of blood T cell repertoires in COVID-19. The V gene end was trimmed by 4 bases and the J gene end by 5 bases; junction bases not matched to a gene: 2. Germline CDR1 SGHRS, CDR2 YFSETQ. This CDR3 has 14 amino acids. Sequencing used immunoSEQ multiplex PCR; TCRdb keeps in-frame clones, though not all of them. The sample has around 620,000 clones, about nine tenths seen once. The sequence was collected from a woman between 18 and 30 years old with acute or convalescent COVID-19. This chain uses TRBV5-1 with TRBJ1-5; 11 positions agree with TRBD1. Sequencing was carried out using peripheral blood. The CDR3 loop is CASSRDRGDQPQHF. The DNA of the CDR3 is TGCGCCAGCAGCCGGGACAGGGGGGATCAGCCCCAGCATTTT.